The 25 T cell receptor beta chains listed next were all sequenced from one sample in a study of neurological immune-mediated disorders. Using its own MiXCR run on the 5' RACE reads, TCRdb lists one record per CDR3 protein. The sample has roughly 40,000 distinct CDR3 sequences, 2% to 3% seen once; the top ten hold 2.4%. The sequenced material came from PBMCs. The receptor set was obtained from a man aged 45-65 years with multiple sclerosis.

This clonotype was seen many times. The V call is TRBV27, the J call TRBJ2-1; TRBD1 matches at 10 bases. Germline-derived CDR1 and CDR2 are MNHEY and SMNVEV (reference sequence). This CDR3 spans 17 amino acids. J was trimmed by 1 base and V by 10 bases; bases with no gene match: 13. CDR3 amino acids: CATSGTGAIFSYNEQFF. CDR3 nucleotide sequence: TGTGCCACCTCCGGGACAGGGGCTATCTTTTCCTACAATGAGCAGTTCTTC.

This clonotype was recorded many times. This chain links TRBV3-1 with TRBJ1-5; the D gene is possibly TRBD1 (6 bases). Germline CDR1 reads LGHDT; CDR2 reads YNNKEL (reference sequence). This CDR3 is 15 amino acids long. Trimming removed 3 bases at V and 5 bases at J, with 14 bases between. CDR3 protein: CASSQGWGAYQPQHF. The CDR3 nucleotides are TGTGCCAGCAGCCAGGGGTGGGGGGCATATCAGCCCCAGCATTTT.

This clonotype occurred many times. The CDR3 nucleotides read TGTGCCAGCAGCCAGACGCGACAGACCCCCGGGCCCCAGTACTTC. Its translation: CASSQTRQTPGPQYF. The chain has TRBV3-1 and TRBJ2-5, with D perhaps matching TRBD1 (5 bases). Germline CDR1 LGHDT, CDR2 YNNKEL (reference sequence). Trimming removed 3 bases from V and 9 bases from J, with 20 bases in between. The CDR3 has 15 residues.

Judged by abundance, this clonotype is medium-sized. The chain is built from TRBV5-1 and TRBJ2-5; TRBD1 matches 8 bases. V lost 0 bases, J lost 6 bases, and 4 bases stayed unmatched. In germline, CDR1 is SGHRS, CDR2 YFSETQ. The CDR3 covers 14 residues. In nucleotides, the CDR3 is TGCGCCAGCAGCTTGGGACAGGGGTGGAAGACCCAGTACTTC. As protein: CASSLGQGWKTQYF.

At least ten counts were recorded for this clonotype. The rearrangement links TRBV7-2 to TRBJ2-3, with D tentatively TRBD1 (6 bases). Germline CDR1 and CDR2: SGHTA and FQGNSA. V was trimmed by 6 bases and J by 2 bases, leaving 12 bases between them. The CDR3 is made up of 14 amino acids. CDR3 DNA sequence: TGTGCCAGCAGAAGACAGGCCTCCACAGATACGCAGTATTTT. Translation: CASRRQASTDTQYF.

This clonotype was picked up a small number of times. A read error may account for a junction end that differs from germline. The genes are TRBV5-6 and TRBJ1-6; possibly TRBD1 for D (5 bases). Per the germline V gene, CDR1 is SGHDT and CDR2 is YYEEEE. CDR3 length equals 12 residues. The CDR3 DNA follows: TGTGCCAGCGGGGCATATAATTCACCCCTACACTTT. Translation: CASGAYNSPLHF.

This clonotype was recorded many times. The genes are TRBV12-3 or TRBV12-4 and TRBJ2-2, with D possibly TRBD2 on 6 matching bases. The CDR3 is 14 amino acids. The V and J ends lost 3 bases and 6 bases respectively, with 11 bases between them. CDR3 sequence (DNA): TGTGCCAGCAGTTTTATAGGGGAGGCCGGGGAGCTGTTTTTT. Translation: CASSFIGEAGELFF.

This clonotype was found many times. This chain uses TRBV7-9 with TRBJ2-7, with 8 positions matching TRBD2. This CDR3 is 12 amino acids long. Germline V gene data show CDR1 as SEHNR and CDR2 as FQNEAQ (reference sequence). Trimming took 5 bases from V and 5 from J; bases not matched to a gene: 2. CDR3 sequence (DNA): TGTGCCAGCAGCCGCGGGGGGAACGAGCAGTACTTC. Encoded protein: CASSRGGNEQYF.

This clonotype was recorded at least ten times. V usage is TRBV4-1 and J usage is TRBJ2-3; D may be TRBD2 (6 bases). There are 16 residues in the CDR3. CDR1 and CDR2 from the germline V gene are MGHRA and YSYEKL. The V and J ends lost 2 bases and 1 base respectively, with 13 bases between them. The chain's CDR3 is CASSQFQGGGTDTQYF. CDR3 DNA sequence: TGCGCCAGCAGCCAATTCCAAGGAGGGGGCACAGATACGCAGTATTTT.

This clonotype was counted only a few times. The chain couples TRBV28 to TRBJ1-4; possible D gene TRBD1, 6 bases. Trimming took 6 bases from V and 8 from J, leaving 13 bases between them. Per the germline V gene, CDR1 is MDHEN and CDR2 is SYDVKM. The CDR3 contains 13 residues. CDR3 sequence reads: CASSPGGQEKLFF. CDR3 in DNA: TGTGCCAGCAGCCCCGGGGGACAAGAAAAACTGTTTTTT.

This clonotype came up many times. V and J are TRBV7-9 and TRBJ1-4; D not certain. The CDR3 is made up of 14 amino acids. Germline V gene data show CDR1 as SEHNR and CDR2 as FQNEAQ (reference sequence). Trimming pared 3 bases from V and 8 bases from J, leaving 13 bases between. Here the CDR3 reads CASSLRNPAEKLFF. DNA for the CDR3: TGTGCCAGCAGCTTGCGAAATCCGGCAGAAAAACTGTTTTTT.

This clonotype was seen many times. V gene TRBV4-1 combines with J gene TRBJ2-3; TRBD2 agrees at 9 bases. The CDR3 totals 16 residues. CDR1 and CDR2 from the germline V gene are MGHRA and YSYEKL. Trimming at V came to 1 base and at J to 4 bases, leaving 6 bases not matched to a gene. CDR3 DNA: TGCGCCAGCAGCCAAGGTCGGGGCGGGGGGGCAGATACGCAGTATTTT. This sequence encodes CASSQGRGGGADTQYF.

This clonotype was detected many times. The chain uses TRBV3-1 and TRBJ2-7; D remains unclear. Between the trimmed V and J ends, which lost 6 bases and 3 bases, there was a span of 6 bases. The CDR3 spans 11 residues. Germline values: CDR1 LGHDT, CDR2 YNNKEL (reference sequence). The CDR3 region is CASRQDYEQYF. In DNA form, the CDR3 reads TGTGCCAGCAGGCAGGACTACGAGCAGTACTTC.

This clonotype was found many times. The chain uses TRBV5-1 and TRBJ2-2, with 10 nucleotides matching TRBD2. The CDR3 is 17 residues long. V shed 1 base and J 4 bases; nucleotides not matched to a gene: 7. Germline lookup yields CDR1 SGHRS and CDR2 YFSETQ. The CDR3 DNA reads as TGCGCCAGCAGCTTGAGGAGCGGGGGGGCCTCCACCGGGGAGCTGTTTTTT. This sequence encodes CASSLRSGGASTGELFF.

This clonotype was counted many times. The chain links TRBV5-1 to TRBJ1-1; tentative D call: TRBD1 (5 bases). CDR3 length: 15 residues. V lost 1 base and J lost 4, with 14 bases in between. Per the germline V gene, CDR1 is SGHRS and CDR2 is YFSETQ. CDR3 region: CASSLIGDVTTEAFF. CDR3 nucleotide sequence: TGCGCCAGCAGCTTGATTGGGGACGTGACCACTGAAGCTTTCTTT.

The table lists this clonotype with many counts. A read error is possible here, since a much larger clone lies one base away. The chain carries TRBV10-3 and TRBJ1-1; D not resolved. V lost 10 bases and J lost 2, with 14 bases in between. The CDR3 contains 13 residues. The V gene's germline CDR1 is ENHRY and CDR2 SYGVKD. The CDR3 sequence is CATLDNQNTEAFF. In DNA, the CDR3 is TGTGCCACCCTGGATAATCAAAACACTGAAGCTTTCTTT.

This clonotype was found many times. J is TRBJ1-1 and V is TRBV7-6; D might be TRBD1 (5 bases). The germline CDR1 and CDR2 sequences are SGHVS and FNYEAQ. There are 15 residues in the CDR3. Between the trimmed V and J ends, which lost 1 base and 4 bases, there was a span of 13 bases. Written as DNA, the CDR3 is TGTGCCAGCAGCTTAGTGGGCGGGGGAGGCACTGAAGCTTTCTTT. This gives the protein CASSLVGGGGTEAFF.

This clonotype was counted many times. This rearrangement joins TRBV7-9 to TRBJ2-2; the D gene is possibly TRBD1 (5 bases). The germline V and J ends were trimmed by 6 bases and 8 bases, with 13 bases remaining between them. Per the germline V gene, CDR1 is SEHNR and CDR2 is FQNEAQ (reference sequence). The CDR3 is 13 residues long. Written as DNA, the CDR3 is TGTGCCAGCAGTGCGAGACAGTCTGGGGAGCTGTTTTTT. This codes for CASSARQSGELFF.

The sample holds many counts of this clonotype. This rearrangement joins TRBV7-2 to TRBJ2-2; D not resolved. Germline CDR1 SGHTA, CDR2 FQGNSA. Trimming removed 5 bases from V and 6 bases from J, with 13 bases in between. CDR3 length equals 14 residues. The CDR3 region is CASSAWYSAGELFF. The CDR3 bases are TGTGCCAGCAGCGCCTGGTATTCGGCCGGGGAGCTGTTTTTT.

In its sample, this clonotype was seen many times. V usage is TRBV27 and J usage is TRBJ1-5; no clear D gene. The CDR3 contains 12 residues. V was trimmed by 5 bases and J by 3 bases, leaving 5 bases between them. The germline V gene has CDR1 MNHEY and CDR2 SMNVEV (reference sequence). The CDR3 sequence: CASSAINQPQHF. The CDR3 coding sequence is TGTGCCAGCAGTGCGATCAATCAGCCCCAGCATTTT.

There are many counts of this clonotype. The rearrangement uses TRBV9 and TRBJ2-1; no clear D. Germline values: CDR1 SGDLS, CDR2 YYNGEE. The V end lost 5 bases, the J end lost 5 bases, and 8 bases lay between the germline ends. The CDR3 is 12 amino acids. CDR3 loop: CASRGQNNEQFF. CDR3 sequence (DNA): TGTGCCAGCAGAGGCCAGAACAATGAGCAGTTCTTC.

This clonotype was counted at least ten times. The chain uses TRBV10-3 and TRBJ2-7; TRBD2 matches at 7 bases. CDR1 is ENHRY and CDR2 is SYGVKD in the germline V gene. The CDR3 runs 15 residues. Trimming cost V 4 bases and J 0 bases; bases outside gene matches: 6. The CDR3 here is CAISGTSAGSYEQYF. In nucleotides, the CDR3 is TGTGCCATCAGTGGTACTAGCGCCGGCTCCTACGAGCAGTACTTC.

This clonotype came up many times. V is TRBV10-3 and J is TRBJ2-3, with D unresolved. The ends were cut back, 8 bases at V and 3 bases at J, with 9 bases in the middle. Germline CDR1 and CDR2: ENHRY and SYGVKD. The CDR3 is made up of 12 amino acids. CDR3 sequence reads: CAISRATDTQYF. CDR3 in DNA: TGTGCCATCTCCCGGGCGACAGATACGCAGTATTTT.

By proportion, this clonotype is medium-sized (0.01 to 0.1%). This chain uses TRBV5-1 with TRBJ2-5; maybe TRBD2 (5 bases). In germline, CDR1 is SGHRS, CDR2 YFSETQ. V was cut by 0 bases and J by 2 bases, with 5 bases left in between. The CDR3 contains 13 residues. CDR3 loop: CASSLGGQETQYF. DNA of the CDR3: TGCGCCAGCAGCTTGGGAGGGCAAGAGACCCAGTACTTC.

This clonotype was observed many times. The chain combines TRBV6-5 with TRBJ1-2; 8 bases match TRBD1. The length of the CDR3 is 16 residues. V lost 0 bases, J lost 4 bases, and 7 bases stayed unmatched. Per germline, CDR1 MNHEY and CDR2 SVGAGI. The CDR3 protein is CASSYSRAGGFYGYTF. CDR3 nucleotides: TGTGCCAGCAGTTACTCGCGGGCAGGGGGCTTCTATGGCTACACCTTC.